The next 11 T cell receptor beta chains were all read from a single sample in a study of PD-1 blockade in classical Hodgkin lymphoma. Produced via immunoSEQ multiplex PCR; TCRdb's table is partial and in-frame only. This sample has 40,000 to 50,000 clones, with roughly 73% found just once. Brentuximab vedotin exposure varied among the patients, all of whom had relapsed after autologous stem cell transplantation. Specimen: peripheral blood mononuclear cells (PBMCs), collected at baseline. Receptor source: a human donor with classical Hodgkin lymphoma.

J is TRBJ2-3 and V is TRBV7-9, with TRBD2 identical over 13 bases. This CDR3 is built from 16 residues. Germline lookup yields CDR1 SEHNR and CDR2 FQNEAQ (reference sequence). Trimming at V came to 5 bases and at J to 2 bases, leaving 4 bases not matched to a gene. In nucleotides, the CDR3 is TGTGCCAGCAGCAAGACTAGCGGGGGGTTCACAGATACGCAGTATTTT. This translates into CASSKTSGGFTDTQYF.

The count of this clone is one. The chain has TRBV2 and TRBJ1-1; 8 bases match TRBD1. The CDR3 covers 17 residues. The germline CDR1 and CDR2 sequences are SNHLY and FYNNEI. V was pared by 5 bases and J by 2 bases, with 13 bases of the junction left unmatched. The DNA of the CDR3 is TGTGCCAGCAGTCCACTCATGACAGGGGCGGGAAACACTGAAGCTTTCTTT. Translating it yields CASSPLMTGAGNTEAFF. The complete variable domain, with remaining parts taken from reference TRBV2 and TRBJ1-1, reads EPEVTQTPSHQVTQMGQEVILRCVPISNHLYFYWYRQILGQKVEFLVSFYNNEISEKSEIFDDQFSVERPDGSNFTLKIRSTKLEDSAMYFCASSPLMTGAGNTEAFFGQGTRLTVV.

This sequence joins TRBV7-2 and TRBJ1-1; D remains ambiguous. This CDR3 has 12 amino acids. Germline CDR1 SGHTA, CDR2 FQGNSA. V dropped 7 bases and J dropped 4 bases, with 10 bases sitting between them. The CDR3 loop is CASTRRGTEAFF. The DNA for the CDR3 is TGTGCCAGCACCCGCCGGGGCACTGAAGCTTTCTTT.

The rearrangement uses TRBV5-6 and TRBJ2-3; 8 bases are a match to TRBD1. Trimming removed 2 bases from V and 10 bases from J; junction bases left unmatched: 3. There are 12 residues in the CDR3. Germline-derived CDR1 and CDR2 are SGHDT and YYEEEE. In DNA form, the CDR3 reads TGTGCCAGCAGCTTTCAACAGGGGGCGCAGTATTTT. This gives the protein CASSFQQGAQYF. The whole variable domain, filled in from reference TRBV5-6 and TRBJ2-3, reads DAGVTQSPTHLIKTRGQQVTLRCSPKSGHDTVSWYQQALGQGPQFIFQYYEEEERQRGNFPDRFSGHQFPNYSSELNVNALLLGDSALYLCASSFQQGAQYFGPGTRLTVL.

The chain couples TRBV10-3 to TRBJ1-1; D perhaps matches TRBD1 (6 bases). This CDR3 region has 17 residues. With 0 bases removed from V and 0 bases from J, the gap between germline ends came to 14 bases. Looked up from germline, CDR1 is ENHRY and CDR2 is SYGVKD. In DNA form, the CDR3 reads TGTGCCATCAGTGAGTCGTCAGGGGACGACATGAACACTGAAGCTTTCTTT. Translated: CAISESSGDDMNTEAFF.

The J gene is TRBJ1-2, the V gene TRBV5-8; a weak D match, TRBD1 (5 bases). V was cut by 4 bases and J by 4 bases, with 11 bases left in between. CDR1 is SGHTS, CDR2 YDEGEE, per germline. The CDR3 is 13 residues long. In nucleotides, the CDR3 is TGTGCCAGCAGCCAGGGTTACTCCTATGGCTACACCTTC. Amino acids: CASSQGYSYGYTF.

The gene calls are TRBV6-6 and TRBJ1-2; 10 nucleotides align to TRBD1. This CDR3 is built from 13 residues. The J segment lost 4 bases and the V segment lost 6 bases, leaving 2 bases of the junction unmatched. CDR1 is MNHNY, CDR2 SVGAGI, per germline (reference sequence). CDR3: CASRTGGSYGYTF. CDR3 DNA sequence: TGTGCCAGCAGGACAGGGGGCAGCTATGGCTACACCTTC.

The rearrangement links TRBV5-4 to TRBJ2-5; the D gene could be TRBD1 or TRBD2 (5 bases each). Germline V gene sequence: CDR1 SGHNT, CDR2 YYREEE (reference sequence). The CDR3 runs to 13 residues. Trimming removed 4 bases at V and 2 bases at J, with 9 bases between. CDR3 in amino acids: CASSRDPQETQYF. DNA of the CDR3: TGTGCCAGCAGCAGGGACCCTCAAGAGACCCAGTACTTC.

The rearrangement joins TRBV6-6 to TRBJ1-2; 8 bases agree with TRBD1. V lost 5 bases and J lost 3; bases outside the gene matches: 5. CDR1 is MNHNY, CDR2 SVGAGI, per germline (reference sequence). The CDR3 is made up of 14 amino acids. The CDR3 region is CASSPTGQDYGYTF. The DNA of the CDR3 is TGTGCCAGCAGTCCGACGGGACAGGACTATGGCTACACCTTC.

This chain joins TRBV5-6 and TRBJ2-1; 11 positions agree with TRBD2. V shed 4 bases and J 0 bases; nucleotides not matched to a gene: 6. This CDR3 has 17 residues. Germline loops: CDR1 SGHDT, CDR2 YYEEEE. In DNA, the CDR3 is TGTGCCAGCAGCGCGGTAGCGGGGGGGAGCTCCTACAATGAGCAGTTCTTC. This codes for CASSAVAGGSSYNEQFF.

The chain couples TRBV27 to TRBJ2-2, with 10 bases fitting TRBD2. The CDR3 extends over 15 amino acids. V was pared by 3 bases and J by 6 bases, with 4 bases of the junction left unmatched. Germline values: CDR1 MNHEY, CDR2 SMNVEV (reference sequence). The CDR3 DNA sequence: TGTGCCAGCAGTTTCAGCGGGGGGGCCGCCGGGGAGCTGTTTTTT. This codes for CASSFSGGAAGELFF.